The text below deals with one TCR beta chain. Its antigen is not known. The record originates from a study of cytomegalovirus exposure and HLA in healthy donors. Amplification used 60 Vbeta primers and 13 Jbeta primers. Generated by immunoSEQ multiplex PCR, the TCRdb table keeps only in-frame clones and is missing some. The data contain some 150,000 clones, roughly 79% of them singletons. Study-level points and caveats: A reported reduction in N-insertions relative to the approximately 670-donor mean was seen in an Asian-associated ancestry cluster in a later analysis. It was 164 TCR beta chains that were listed as cytomegalovirus-associated. Most TCR sequences were seen very rarely across donors, but some public TCRs occurred in many.

This CDR3 has 17 residues. Trimming took 4 bases from V and 7 from J, leaving 23 bases between them. Germline assignment: CDR1 SGDLS and CDR2 YYNGEE. The V gene is TRBV9, the J gene TRBJ2-2; D is perhaps TRBD1 (6 bases). The source of this sequence is a woman between 45 and 60 years old in good health and CMV-seronegative. The sequenced sample consisted of PBMCs. The CDR3 coding sequence is TGTGCCAGCAGCCACAGCAAGACAGGAACCGACGGCGGGGAGCTGTTTTTT. Protein product: CASSHSKTGTDGGELFF.